This T cell receptor (beta chain) stems from a study of radiotherapy plus CTLA-4 blockade in lung cancer. The ends were cut back, 1 base at V and 4 bases at J, with 8 bases in the middle. The CDR3 is made up of 14 amino acids. CDR1 is KGHSH, CDR2 LQKENI, per germline. Profiling relied on immunoSEQ multiplex PCR, and the TCRdb table lists in-frame clones only, not all of them. The sample consists of 70,000 to 95,000 clones, around 86% of them appearing once. Findings and limits, study-wide: Expansion of tumor-derived TCR clones was observed in blood after radiotherapy plus ipilimumab.

This clone was picked up a small number of times. The antigen is undetermined. The rearrangement joins TRBV18 to TRBJ1-3; tentatively, D is TRBD1 (5 bases). The sequences come from peripheral blood, collected from a patient treated with radiotherapy plus ipilimumab. This sequence was found in a human donor with non-small cell lung cancer that progressed on radiotherapy plus ipilimumab. The DNA for the CDR3 is TGTGCCAGCTCACCACAGGGACCCGGAAACACCATATATTTT. Residues: CASSPQGPGNTIYF.